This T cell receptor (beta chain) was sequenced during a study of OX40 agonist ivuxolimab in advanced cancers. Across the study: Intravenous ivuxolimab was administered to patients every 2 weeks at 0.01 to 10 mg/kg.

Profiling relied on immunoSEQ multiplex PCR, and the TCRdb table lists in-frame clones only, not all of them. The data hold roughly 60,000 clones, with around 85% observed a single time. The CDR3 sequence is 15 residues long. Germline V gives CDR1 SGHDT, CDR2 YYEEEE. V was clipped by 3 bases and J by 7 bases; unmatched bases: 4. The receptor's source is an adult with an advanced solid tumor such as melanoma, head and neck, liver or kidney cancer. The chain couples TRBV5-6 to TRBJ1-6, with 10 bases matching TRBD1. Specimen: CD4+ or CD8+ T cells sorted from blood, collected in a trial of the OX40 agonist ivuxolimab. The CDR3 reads CASSYRTGGNSPLHF. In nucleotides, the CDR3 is TGTGCCAGCAGCTACCGGACAGGGGGGAATTCACCCCTCCACTTT.